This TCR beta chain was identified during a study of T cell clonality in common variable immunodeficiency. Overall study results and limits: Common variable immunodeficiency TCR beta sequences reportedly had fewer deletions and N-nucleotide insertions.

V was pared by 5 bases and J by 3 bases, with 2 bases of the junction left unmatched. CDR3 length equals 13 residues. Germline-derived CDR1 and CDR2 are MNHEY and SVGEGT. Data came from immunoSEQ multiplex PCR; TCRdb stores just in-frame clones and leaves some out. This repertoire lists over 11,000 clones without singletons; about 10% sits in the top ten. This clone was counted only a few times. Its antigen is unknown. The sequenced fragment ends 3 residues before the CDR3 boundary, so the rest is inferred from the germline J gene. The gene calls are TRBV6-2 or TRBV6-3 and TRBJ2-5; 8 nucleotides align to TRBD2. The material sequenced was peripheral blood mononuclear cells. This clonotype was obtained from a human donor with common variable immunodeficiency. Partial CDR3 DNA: TGTGCCAGCAGTAAGACTAGCGAAGAGACC. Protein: CASSKTSEET. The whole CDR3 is CASSKTSEETQYF.